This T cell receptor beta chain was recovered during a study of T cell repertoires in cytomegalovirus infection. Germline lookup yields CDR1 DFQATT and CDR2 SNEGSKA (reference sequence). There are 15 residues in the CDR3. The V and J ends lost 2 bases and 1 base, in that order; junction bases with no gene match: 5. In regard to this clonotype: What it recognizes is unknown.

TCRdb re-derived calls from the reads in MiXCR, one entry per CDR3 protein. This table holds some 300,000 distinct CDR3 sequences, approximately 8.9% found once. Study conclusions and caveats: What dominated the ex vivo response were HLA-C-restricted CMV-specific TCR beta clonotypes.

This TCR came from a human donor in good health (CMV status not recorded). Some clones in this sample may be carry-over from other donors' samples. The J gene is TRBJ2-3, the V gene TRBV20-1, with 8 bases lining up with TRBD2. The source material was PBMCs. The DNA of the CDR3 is TGCAGTGCTAGAAGGAGTAGCGGGGGCACAGATACGCAGTATTTT. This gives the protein CSARRSSGGTDTQYF.